This T cell receptor beta chain was captured in a study of OX40 agonist ivuxolimab in advanced cancers. Study-level background: A mean age of around 63 years, range about 20 to 79, was recorded, and around 85% were male. Three patients had partial responses: one hepatocellular carcinoma, two cutaneous melanoma.

This CDR3 is built from 14 residues. Germline V CDR1 and CDR2: MNHNS, SASEGT. V lost 5 bases, J lost 2 bases, and 13 bases lay in between. Only in-frame clones appear in the TCRdb table, and some are missing; sequencing was by immunoSEQ multiplex PCR. This sample has some 80,000 clones; 75% to 90% occur once, and the top ten carry approximately 2.3%. The chain uses TRBV6-1 and TRBJ2-7; a weak D match, TRBD1 (6 bases). Specimen: CD4+ or CD8+ T cells sorted from blood, collected in a trial of the OX40 agonist ivuxolimab. The sequence came from an adult with an advanced solid tumor such as melanoma, head and neck, liver or kidney cancer. The CDR3 here is CASSPLQGPYEQYF. CDR3 DNA: TGTGCCAGCAGTCCACTACAGGGCCCCTACGAGCAGTACTTC.